Reported below is one TCR beta chain. Original processing notes: Scientists estimated how many nucleated cells there were by amplifying reference gene primers. Generated by immunoSEQ multiplex PCR, the TCRdb table keeps only in-frame clones and is missing some. The V and J calls and clone size come from that table; D and trimming were worked out from the DNA. The sample has over 350,000 clones, roughly 90% seen once. The sample belongs to a study of blood T cell repertoires in COVID-19. On the study more broadly: Some COVID-19 samples were acute and others convalescent; all came from the United States, Italy and Spain. Sample material is recorded as cDNA or gDNA derived from T cells, B-cell-depleted T cells, or PBMCs.

Germline loops: CDR1 PRHDT, CDR2 FYEKMQ (reference sequence). The CDR3 covers 15 residues. The V and J ends lost 1 base and 5 bases, in that order; junction bases with no gene match: 6. The chain combines TRBV13 with TRBJ2-5; TRBD1 matches at 8 bases. The sequencing sample was made of peripheral blood. This clonotype was obtained from a woman younger than 45 with acute or convalescent COVID-19. CDR3 sequence reads: CASSLDSDREETQYF. The CDR3 nucleotides are TGTGCCAGCAGCTTAGACTCGGACAGGGAGGAGACCCAGTACTTC.